The clone carrying this TCR beta chain has just a few counts. The V end was cut by 6 bases, the J end by 9 bases, with 21 bases between. The CDR3 extends over 15 amino acids. CDR1 and CDR2 (germline): MNHEY, SVGEGT. The data were taken from a study of T-cell memory formation after mild COVID-19. TCRdb fed the 5' RACE reads into MiXCR, producing one record per CDR3 protein. The table shows around 300,000 distinct CDR3 sequences, with around 8% occurring only once. This chain joins TRBV6-2 or TRBV6-3 and TRBJ1-5; perhaps TRBD1 as D (5 bases). Specimen: PBMCs or a T cell subset sorted from them (not recorded which). This sequence originates from a man aged 18 to 30 who had mild COVID-19 (a few samples of this study predate the infection). Cell type and time point are not known. The DNA for the CDR3 is TGTGCCAGCAGAAAGACAGCACCCCCGGAATCGCCCCAGCATTTT. Protein: CASRKTAPPESPQHF.